This TCR beta chain emerged from a study of blood T cell repertoires in COVID-19. CDR3 size: 18 residues. V trimming: 3 bases; J trimming: 1 base; junction bases outside the gene matches: 10. Germline CDR1 reads SGDLS; CDR2 reads YYNGEE. Assay used: immunoSEQ multiplex PCR; TCRdb lists only in-frame clones, some missing. The data show about 91,000 clones, with approximately 76% seen just once and about 6.5% held by the top ten. This chain links TRBV9 with TRBJ2-2; 9 nucleotides line up with TRBD1. This TCR derives from an older man with acute or convalescent COVID-19. Sequencing was carried out using peripheral blood. The CDR3 here is CASSGTGTGPGNTGELFF. The CDR3 DNA reads TGTGCCAGCAGCGGAACCGGGACAGGGCCGGGGAACACCGGGGAGCTGTTTTTT.